The source of this TCR beta chain is a study of technical replicates of blood from several donors. TCRdb keeps only in-frame clones here, not all; method: immunoSEQ multiplex PCR. In the table there are around 64,000 clones, roughly 95% of which are singletons. The V end lost 1 base, the J end lost 1 base, and 10 bases lay between the germline ends. Germline V gives CDR1 LGHNA, CDR2 YSLEER. The CDR3 runs to 15 residues. This chain connects TRBV4-3 to TRBJ1-1; D uncertain. Sequenced sample: PBMCs. The receptor was derived from a human donor in good health. Some clones in this sample may be carry-over from other donors' samples. CDR3 bases: TGCGCCAGCAGCCAAGGGCCAAGTTGGAACACTGAAGCTTTCTTT. Translation gives CASSQGPSWNTEAFF.